These 27 T cell receptor beta chains were all obtained from the same sample, sequenced in a study of T cell changes during pregnancy in multiple sclerosis. TCRdb's copy holds only in-frame clones and misses some; the assay was immunoSEQ multiplex PCR. The profile covers more than 45,000 clones, with roughly 90% appearing a single time and about 0.6% taken by the ten largest. Sequenced here: CD4+ T cells from peripheral blood mononuclear cells, sampled after pregnancy. Receptors originate from a female donor with multiple sclerosis, enrolled in a pregnancy study.

The chain recombines TRBV5-1 with TRBJ1-5; the match to TRBD1 covers 8 bases. V trimming: 1 base; J trimming: 8 bases; junction bases outside the gene matches: 2. CDR3 length: 13 residues. Germline assignment: CDR1 SGHRS and CDR2 YFSETQ. CDR3 sequence (DNA): TGCGCCAGCAGCTTGTTACAGGGGGAGCCCCAGCATTTT. Protein product: CASSLLQGEPQHF.

The chain couples TRBV2 to TRBJ2-5, with unresolved D. The CDR3 has 11 residues. Trimming pared 6 bases from V and 7 bases from J, leaving 9 bases between. The germline CDR1 and CDR2 sequences are SNHLY and FYNNEI. CDR3 nucleotides: TGTGCCAGCAGCCTAAAGTTGACCCAGTACTTC. This sequence encodes CASSLKLTQYF.

This rearrangement joins TRBV2 to TRBJ1-6; 11 positions agree with TRBD1. The CDR3 runs 16 residues. Per the germline V gene, CDR1 is SNHLY and CDR2 is FYNNEI. The trim removed 6 bases at V and 9 bases at J, leaving 10 bases unmatched. The CDR3 DNA reads as TGTGCCAGCAGGGTTACCGGGACAGGGGGTTTTTCACCCCTCCACTTT. It codes for CASRVTGTGGFSPLHF.

This chain uses TRBV19 with TRBJ2-2; 7 nucleotides line up with TRBD1. Trimming cost V 4 bases and J 0 bases; bases outside gene matches: 5. The CDR3 is made up of 16 amino acids. Per germline, CDR1 LNHDA and CDR2 SQIVND (reference sequence). For the CDR3, the DNA is TGTGCCAGTAGTACCCAGGACAGGACGAACACCGGGGAGCTGTTTTTT. This translates into CASSTQDRTNTGELFF.

This clone was observed once. The chain employs TRBV7-2 and TRBJ2-3; D might be TRBD2 (5 bases). This CDR3 spans 15 amino acids. V lost 1 base to trimming and J lost 4 bases, with 12 bases between them. The germline V gene encodes CDR1 SGHTA and CDR2 FQGNSA. CDR3 sequence reads: CASSLGGLAADTQYF. For the CDR3, the DNA is TGTGCCAGCAGCTTAGGCGGGCTAGCCGCAGATACGCAGTATTTT.

The chain joins TRBV19 to TRBJ1-2; perhaps TRBD1 as D (6 bases). CDR1 and CDR2 from the germline V gene are LNHDA and SQIVND (reference sequence). The CDR3 is 14 amino acids. V was shortened by 6 bases and J by 2 bases, with 13 bases between the two germline ends. CDR3 bases: TGTGCCAGTAGATACTCGGGGGGCAACTATGGCTACACCTTC. Its translation: CASRYSGGNYGYTF.

The chain has TRBV4-2 and TRBJ1-4, with a possible D match to TRBD1 (5 bases). Germline V lookup: CDR1 LGHNA, CDR2 YNFKEQ. The CDR3 runs 14 residues. Trimming cost V 4 bases and J 4 bases, with 10 bases left between them. The CDR3 loop reads CASSRQTDNEKLFF. CDR3 in DNA: TGTGCCAGCAGCCGACAGACAGATAATGAAAAACTGTTTTTT.

V gene TRBV7-6 combines with J gene TRBJ2-5; D uncertain. V was clipped by 1 base and J by 5 bases, with 11 bases between them. Per the germline V gene, CDR1 is SGHVS and CDR2 is FNYEAQ. This CDR3 region has 14 residues. The CDR3 coding sequence is TGTGCCAGCAGCTTAGTGGCCCTGCTGGAGACCCAGTACTTC. Its protein is CASSLVALLETQYF. Using reference TRBV7-6 and TRBJ2-5 for the parts outside the CDR3, the full variable domain is GAGVSQSPRYKVTKRGQDVALRCDPISGHVSLYWYRQALGQGPEFLTYFNYEAQQDKSGLPNDRFSAERPEGSISTLTIQRTEQRDSAMYRCASSLVALLETQYFGPGTRLLVL.

The chain combines TRBV7-3 with TRBJ1-1; D is uncertain. This CDR3 is built from 15 residues. The V and J ends lost 5 bases and 8 bases respectively, with 21 bases between them. From germline, CDR1 is SGHTA and CDR2 FQGTGA. The CDR3 loop is CASSLNGGSLAEAFF. The CDR3 region has the DNA TGTGCCAGCAGCCTAAATGGAGGCTCCCTTGCGGAAGCTTTCTTT. The complete variable domain, with remaining parts taken from reference TRBV7-3 and TRBJ1-1, reads GAGVSQTPSNKVTEKGKYVELRCDPISGHTALYWYRQSLGQGPEFLIYFQGTGAADDSGLPNDRFFAVRPEGSVSTLKIQRTERGDSAVYLCASSLNGGSLAEAFFGQGTRLTVV.

This clone has a handful of counts. The DNA for the CDR3 is TGTGCCAGCAGCCCTTGGACAGGGGGCAATACTGAAGCTTTCTTT. Translated: CASSPWTGGNTEAFF. The genes are TRBV14 and TRBJ1-1; 11 bases line up with TRBD1. Germline V lookup: CDR1 SGHDN, CDR2 FVKESK. The J segment lost 5 bases and the V segment lost 4 bases, leaving 6 bases of the junction unmatched. This CDR3 has 15 amino acids.

The chain is built from TRBV6-5 and TRBJ2-7; no definite D call. The V end was cut by 1 base, the J end by 0 bases, with 10 bases between. This CDR3 has 15 amino acids. Germline-derived CDR1 and CDR2 are MNHEY and SVGAGI. This chain's CDR3 is CASSYYPSGSYEQYF. The CDR3 nucleotides read TGTGCCAGCAGTTACTACCCATCGGGCTCCTACGAGCAGTACTTC.

The chain uses TRBV6-5 and TRBJ1-5; tentatively, D is TRBD1 (6 bases). Germline CDR1 MNHEY, CDR2 SVGAGI. The CDR3 length is 13 residues. V dropped 6 bases and J dropped 9 bases, with 15 bases sitting between them. CDR3 coding DNA: TGTGCCAGCAGCACAGGGCCCCTGAGGCCCCAGCATTTT. Protein sequence: CASSTGPLRPQHF.

The chain links TRBV5-5 to TRBJ1-1; tentatively, D is TRBD1 (5 bases). Per germline, CDR1 SGHKS and CDR2 YYEKEE (reference sequence). This CDR3 contains 15 residues. V shed 2 bases and J shed 0 bases, with 11 bases lying between them. The CDR3 DNA sequence: TGTGCCAGCAGCTTAAACAGGCTTGTGAACACTGAAGCTTTCTTT. Its protein product is CASSLNRLVNTEAFF.

The V and J genes are TRBV5-6 and TRBJ1-3, with D unclear. CDR1 is SGHDT and CDR2 is YYEEEE in the germline V gene. Trimming took off 1 base at V and 4 bases at J, with 6 bases between the two ends. This CDR3 is built from 13 residues. In DNA form, the CDR3 reads TGTGCCAGCAGCTTGTTGGGCGGAAACACCATATATTTT. Residues: CASSLLGGNTIYF.

The rearrangement joins TRBV5-1 to TRBJ1-5; 7 positions agree with TRBD1. The germline gives CDR1 SGHRS, CDR2 YFSETQ. The CDR3 has 14 amino acids. V lost 0 bases to trimming and J lost 6 bases; unmatched junction nucleotides: 3. The CDR3 bases are TGCGCCAGCAGCTTGGAGACAGGGATTCAGCCCCAGCATTTT. It is translated as CASSLETGIQPQHF. The whole variable domain, remainder taken from reference TRBV5-1 and TRBJ1-5, is KAGVTQTPRYLIKTRGQQVTLSCSPISGHRSVSWYQQTPGQGLQFLFEYFSETQRNKGNFPGRFSGRQFSNSRSEMNVSTLELGDSALYLCASSLETGIQPQHFGDGTRLSIL.

The chain links TRBV7-9 to TRBJ1-6; D perhaps matches TRBD1 (5 bases). Per germline, CDR1 SEHNR and CDR2 FQNEAQ (reference sequence). The V end lost 1 base, the J end lost 0 bases, and 10 bases lay between the germline ends. The CDR3 runs 17 residues. CDR3 in amino acids: CASSLVQASSYNSPLHF. DNA of the CDR3: TGTGCCAGCAGCTTAGTACAGGCAAGCTCCTATAATTCACCCCTCCACTTT.

This sequence joins TRBV18 and TRBJ1-2; D uncertain. In germline, CDR1 is KGHSH, CDR2 LQKENI. The CDR3 is made up of 15 amino acids. Trimming removed 3 bases at V and 8 bases at J, with 19 bases between. The CDR3 bases are TGTGCCAGCTCACCCCGTGGAGAGGGAAGCGACGGCTACACCTTC. This sequence encodes CASSPRGEGSDGYTF.

The table lists this clone with a count of one. The chain employs TRBV30 and TRBJ1-5; 7 bases line up with TRBD1. The CDR3 has 16 residues. J was trimmed by 2 bases and V by 3 bases; bases with no gene match: 10. From germline, CDR1 is GTSNPN and CDR2 SVGIG (reference sequence). CDR3 DNA sequence: TGTGCCTGGAGCCCTAGGGGGCGAAGGGGCAATCAGCCCCAGCATTTT. It encodes CAWSPRGRRGNQPQHF. The whole variable domain, remainder taken from reference TRBV30 and TRBJ1-5, is SQTIHQWPATLVQPVGSPLSLECTVEGTSNPNLYWYRQAAGRGLQLLFYSVGIGQISSEVPQNLSASRPQDRQFILSSKKLLLSDSGFYLCAWSPRGRRGNQPQHFGDGTRLSIL.

The sample holds one count of this clone. CDR3 loop: CASRTTGGETQYF. As DNA, the CDR3 is TGTGCCAGCCGAACGACAGGTGGGGAGACCCAGTACTTC. The V and J genes are TRBV19 and TRBJ2-5, with D tentatively TRBD1 (6 bases). In germline, CDR1 is LNHDA, CDR2 SQIVND (reference sequence). V was clipped by 9 bases and J by 5 bases, with 16 bases between them. The CDR3 runs 13 residues. Full variable domain (missing parts from reference TRBV19 and TRBJ2-5): DGGITQSPKYLFRKEGQNVTLSCEQNLNHDAMYWYRQDPGQGLRLIYYSQIVNDFQKGDIAEGYSVSREKKESFPLTVTSAQKNPTAFYLCASRTTGGETQYFGPGTRLLVL.

The chain combines TRBV9 with TRBJ2-2, with D uncertain. CDR1 and CDR2 (germline): SGDLS, YYNGEE. Trimming removed 6 bases at V and 6 bases at J, with 12 bases between. CDR3 length: 13 amino acids. CDR3 amino acids: CASTYFVAGELFF. In DNA form, the CDR3 reads TGTGCCAGCACCTACTTCGTGGCCGGGGAGCTGTTTTTT. The full variable domain, in which reference TRBV9 and TRBJ2-2 provide the parts outside the CDR3, is DSGVTQTPKHLITATGQRVTLRCSPRSGDLSVYWYQQSLDQGLQFLIQYYNGEERAKGNILERFSAQQFPDLHSELNLSSLELGDSALYFCASTYFVAGELFFGEGSRLTVL.

This clone appeared a single time. The chain links TRBV5-4 to TRBJ2-2; 9 bases map to TRBD1. Germline V CDR1 and CDR2: SGHNT, YYREEE (reference sequence). CDR3 size: 17 residues. Trimming took 4 bases from V and 6 from J; bases not matched to a gene: 13. CDR3 nucleotides: TGTGCCAGCAGCCGCGTCCGGGACAGGGATGGGTCCGGGGAGCTGTTTTTT. This codes for CASSRVRDRDGSGELFF. The complete variable domain, with remaining parts taken from reference TRBV5-4 and TRBJ2-2, reads ETGVTQSPTHLIKTRGQQVTLRCSSQSGHNTVSWYQQALGQGPQFIFQYYREEENGRGNFPPRFSGLQFPNYSSELNVNALELDDSALYLCASSRVRDRDGSGELFFGEGSRLTVL.

This clone was recorded once. The chain has TRBV11-2 and TRBJ2-7; 8 bases are shared with TRBD1. Per germline, CDR1 SGHAT and CDR2 FQNNGV. V trimming: 4 bases; J trimming: 4 bases; junction bases outside the gene matches: 9. The CDR3 covers 15 residues. DNA for the CDR3: TGTGCCAGCAGCTCCCACGGACAGGGACTTTACGAGCAGTACTTC. It specifies CASSSHGQGLYEQYF.

The chain carries TRBV6-6 and TRBJ1-1; TRBD1 aligns across 7 bases. The CDR3 runs 15 residues. The V segment lost 4 bases and the J segment 6 bases; nucleotides outside the gene matches: 11. Germline V gene sequence: CDR1 MNHNY, CDR2 SVGAGI (reference sequence). This CDR3 is CASSSDRARKPEAFF. CDR3 sequence (DNA): TGTGCCAGCAGTTCTGACAGGGCTAGGAAGCCTGAAGCTTTCTTT.

The chain carries TRBV30 and TRBJ2-7; perhaps TRBD1 as D (5 bases). Trimming shortened V by 4 bases and J by 0 bases, and 13 bases separated the two germline ends. Per germline, CDR1 GTSNPN and CDR2 SVGIG (reference sequence). The CDR3 totals 14 residues. This CDR3 reads CAWKKGPSSYEQYF. As DNA, the CDR3 is TGTGCCTGGAAAAAGGGGCCCAGCTCCTACGAGCAGTACTTC. The variable domain in full, with the rest retrieved from reference TRBV30 and TRBJ2-7, is SQTIHQWPATLVQPVGSPLSLECTVEGTSNPNLYWYRQAAGRGLQLLFYSVGIGQISSEVPQNLSASRPQDRQFILSSKKLLLSDSGFYLCAWKKGPSSYEQYFGPGTRLTVT.

The chain joins TRBV10-3 to TRBJ2-3; D perhaps matches TRBD1 (5 bases). Trimming cost V 0 bases and J 1 base, with 17 bases left between them. Looked up from germline, CDR1 is ENHRY and CDR2 is SYGVKD. The CDR3 contains 18 residues. This CDR3 reads CAISESAMGQARTDTQYF. In nucleotides, the CDR3 is TGTGCCATCAGTGAGTCCGCGATGGGGCAAGCCCGCACAGATACGCAGTATTTT.

The J gene is TRBJ1-5, the V gene TRBV18, with 8 bases aligning to TRBD1. V lost 2 bases and J lost 6; bases outside the gene matches: 3. This CDR3 comprises 14 residues. Germline V CDR1 and CDR2: KGHSH, LQKENI. The CDR3 sequence is CASSPSTGGQPQHF. The DNA for the CDR3 is TGTGCCAGCTCACCAAGCACAGGGGGTCAGCCCCAGCATTTT.

The chain carries TRBV7-2 and TRBJ2-3; 9 nucleotides match TRBD2. V was clipped by 3 bases and J by 4 bases; unmatched bases: 14. CDR3 length: 18 amino acids. Germline-derived CDR1 and CDR2 are SGHTA and FQGNSA. The CDR3 sequence is CASSFQQLAGHGADTQYF. The CDR3 region has the DNA TGTGCCAGCAGCTTCCAACAACTAGCGGGTCACGGCGCAGATACGCAGTATTTT.